The 32 T cell receptor beta chains given below trace back to one sample, sequenced in a study of T cell responses to AZD1222 COVID-19 vaccine. Profiled with immunoSEQ multiplex PCR; TCRdb holds only in-frame clones, not every one. The sample carries roughly 160,000 clones, roughly 90% recorded once. The sample was peripheral blood, taken on day 0 of AZD1222 vaccination. The receptors stem from an adult in good health.

The genes are TRBV30 and TRBJ1-4, with D uncertain. V was trimmed by 3 bases and J by 8 bases, leaving 10 bases between them. The CDR3 has 12 amino acids. Germline V gene sequence: CDR1 GTSNPN, CDR2 SVGIG (reference sequence). The CDR3 DNA sequence: TGTGCCTGGAGCGTACTGGGGGAAAAACTGTTTTTT. As protein: CAWSVLGEKLFF.

The chain employs TRBV27 and TRBJ2-2; D possibly corresponds to TRBD1 (6 bases). The CDR3 sequence is 12 residues long. Trimming shortened V by 8 bases and J by 9 bases, and 13 bases separated the two germline ends. Germline V CDR1 and CDR2: MNHEY, SMNVEV (reference sequence). The CDR3 protein is CASRKGGRELFF. CDR3 nucleotides: TGTGCCAGCCGAAAAGGGGGTCGGGAGCTGTTTTTT.

This clone was seen a handful of times. V gene TRBV7-2 combines with J gene TRBJ2-3; D unresolved. Trimming stripped 3 bases from V and 2 bases from J, with 15 bases between. Looked up from germline, CDR1 is SGHTA and CDR2 is FQGNSA. The CDR3 is 16 residues long. CDR3 DNA: TGTGCCAGCAGCTTCGTGAGTCAGTCCCCCACAGATACGCAGTATTTT. Protein product: CASSFVSQSPTDTQYF.

The chain combines TRBV2 with TRBJ2-3; the D gene could be TRBD1 or TRBD2 (5 bases each). Trimming removed 11 bases from V and 6 bases from J, with 21 bases in between. The CDR3 extends over 14 amino acids. The germline V gene has CDR1 SNHLY and CDR2 FYNNEI. CDR3 amino acids: CAGHGTILRDTQYF. In DNA, the CDR3 is TGTGCCGGTCATGGGACGATTTTGCGGGATACGCAGTATTTT. Full variable domain (missing parts from reference TRBV2 and TRBJ2-3): EPEVTQTPSHQVTQMGQEVILRCVPISNHLYFYWYRQILGQKVEFLVSFYNNEISEKSEIFDDQFSVERPDGSNFTLKIRSTKLEDSAMYFCAGHGTILRDTQYFGPGTRLTVL.

This sequence joins TRBV30 and TRBJ1-5; D unclear. Trimming left V 5 bases short and J 3 bases short, with 8 bases between. The CDR3 length is 12 residues. Germline CDR1 GTSNPN, CDR2 SVGIG (reference sequence). Here the CDR3 reads CAWGRYNQPQHF. CDR3 DNA sequence: TGTGCCTGGGGCCGGTACAATCAGCCCCAGCATTTT.

The gene calls are TRBV2 and TRBJ2-7; TRBD1 aligns across 8 bases. CDR3 size: 13 residues. With 6 bases clipped from V and 6 bases from J, the junction kept 7 bases outside the gene matches. Germline V gene data show CDR1 as SNHLY and CDR2 as FYNNEI. The CDR3 is CASSATGVGEQYF. As DNA, the CDR3 is TGTGCCAGCAGCGCGACAGGGGTGGGCGAGCAGTACTTC.

The V call is TRBV19, the J call TRBJ2-3; D not certain. In germline, CDR1 is LNHDA, CDR2 SQIVND (reference sequence). CDR3 length equals 11 residues. Trimming shortened V by 6 bases and J by 10 bases, and 11 bases separated the two germline ends. Written as DNA, the CDR3 is TGTGCCAGTAGCAAAGATGGGCCGCAGTATTTT. It is translated as CASSKDGPQYF.

The chain uses TRBV19 and TRBJ1-1; D remains ambiguous. The CDR3 has 13 residues. V was trimmed by 4 bases and J by 4 bases, leaving 10 bases between them. The germline V gene encodes CDR1 LNHDA and CDR2 SQIVND (reference sequence). The CDR3 loop reads CASSTGSATEAFF. The CDR3 DNA follows: TGTGCCAGTAGTACCGGGTCGGCCACTGAAGCTTTCTTT.

The chain carries TRBV28 and TRBJ1-1; TRBD1 matches at 8 bases. V dropped 7 bases and J dropped 11; count of bases not matched to a gene: 9. CDR3 length equals 12 residues. CDR1 and CDR2 from the germline V gene are MDHEN and SYDVKM. CDR3 region: CASISTGVAAFF. CDR3 in DNA: TGTGCCAGCATTTCGACAGGGGTGGCGGCTTTCTTT.

About this clone itself: Other DNA sequences in this specimen translate into the identical CDR3. This chain connects TRBV28 to TRBJ1-2; TRBD1 matches at 8 bases. CDR3 length: 13 residues. Trimming took 6 bases from V and 6 from J; bases not matched to a gene: 6. CDR1 and CDR2 from the germline V gene are MDHEN and SYDVKM. The CDR3 here is CASSSGQGDGYTF. The DNA for the CDR3 is TGTGCCAGCAGCTCTGGACAGGGCGATGGCTACACCTTC.

This clone has just a few counts. The V call is TRBV6-2 or TRBV6-3, the J call TRBJ2-2; unclear D gene. CDR3 length: 16 residues. Trimming pared 3 bases from V and 5 bases from J, leaving 16 bases between. From germline, CDR1 is MNHEY and CDR2 SVGEGT. CDR3 nucleotides: TGTGCCAGCAGTTATTTCTTTGGTCGAAATACCGGGGAGCTGTTTTTT. Translating it yields CASSYFFGRNTGELFF.

V usage is TRBV12-3 or TRBV12-4 and J usage is TRBJ1-1; 8 nucleotides align to TRBD1. Trimming removed 8 bases from V and 8 bases from J; junction bases left unmatched: 7. This CDR3 contains 12 residues. CDR3 coding DNA: TGTGCCAGCGACTGGACAGGGCGAGAAGCTTTCTTT. Translating gives CASDWTGREAFF.

The chain combines TRBV20-1 with TRBJ2-7; maybe TRBD2 (6 bases). Trimming removed 3 bases from V and 5 bases from J, with 8 bases in between. The CDR3 runs to 11 residues. Germline V gene lookup returns CDR1 DFQATT and CDR2 SNEGSKA (reference sequence). The CDR3 nucleotides are TGCAGTGCTAGGGGGGGTCACGAGCAGTACTTC. Encoded protein: CSARGGHEQYF.

On this clone itself: Other DNA sequences in the same sample also yield this CDR3. This chain links TRBV10-3 with TRBJ1-2, with a possible D match to TRBD1 (6 bases). Germline CDR1 and CDR2: ENHRY and SYGVKD. V shed 3 bases and J shed 4 bases, with 9 bases lying between them. The CDR3 runs to 13 residues. In DNA form, the CDR3 reads TGTGCCATCAGTGAATTGACAGGCTATGGCTACACCTTC. It yields the protein CAISELTGYGYTF.

This chain joins TRBV29-1 and TRBJ2-3; 11 nucleotides line up with TRBD2. With V trimmed by 5 bases and J by 6 bases, 7 bases remained unmatched. CDR1 and CDR2 from the germline V gene are SQVTM and ANQGSEA. The CDR3 is 14 residues long. CDR3 nucleotide sequence: TGCAGCGTTCGGACTAGCGGGCCGGCGGATACGCAGTATTTT. As protein: CSVRTSGPADTQYF.

The rearrangement joins TRBV19 to TRBJ1-1; D unclear. With 8 bases removed from V and 4 bases from J, the gap between germline ends came to 17 bases. The CDR3 is 14 residues long. Per the germline V gene, CDR1 is LNHDA and CDR2 is SQIVND (reference sequence). CDR3: CASDGPFWSTEAFF. CDR3 nucleotides: TGTGCCAGTGACGGACCGTTTTGGAGCACTGAAGCTTTCTTT.

The V call is TRBV7-3, the J call TRBJ1-6; no definite D call. Trimming left V 0 bases short and J 6 bases short, with 6 bases between. Germline lookup yields CDR1 SGHTA and CDR2 FQGTGA. This CDR3 has 14 amino acids. The DNA for the CDR3 is TGTGCCAGCAGCTTAACAGGGCTTAATTCACCCCTCCACTTT. Translating gives CASSLTGLNSPLHF.

J is TRBJ1-4 and V is TRBV19; weak D call: TRBD1 (5 bases). The CDR3 sequence is 15 residues long. Germline loops: CDR1 LNHDA, CDR2 SQIVND (reference sequence). Trimming left V 1 base short and J 8 bases short, with 14 bases between. The CDR3 loop is CASSIGREGSEKLFF. CDR3 DNA sequence: TGTGCCAGTAGTATAGGCAGGGAAGGGTCAGAAAAACTGTTTTTT.

This chain uses TRBV5-4 with TRBJ2-7; 8 nucleotides align to TRBD2. Germline trimming cut 0 bases from V and 5 bases from J; bases unmatched to any gene: 1. The CDR3 contains 13 residues. CDR1 and CDR2 (germline): SGHNT, YYREEE (reference sequence). The CDR3 sequence is CASSLAGGDEQYF. The DNA for the CDR3 is TGTGCCAGCAGCTTGGCGGGGGGGGACGAGCAGTACTTC.

The V and J genes are TRBV28 and TRBJ2-1, with a tentative D call TRBD2 (5 bases). The CDR3 loop spans 17 amino acids. Per the germline V gene, CDR1 is MDHEN and CDR2 is SYDVKM. Trimming shortened V by 2 bases and J by 4 bases, and 18 bases separated the two germline ends. The CDR3: CASSLGSGSFRYNEQFF. In DNA form, the CDR3 reads TGTGCCAGCAGTTTAGGGAGCGGATCATTCCGATACAATGAGCAGTTCTTC.

The CDR3 spells CASSQDVEQFF. The CDR3 nucleotides are TGCGCCAGCAGCCAAGATGTTGAGCAGTTCTTC. The V call is TRBV4-1, the J call TRBJ2-1; D remains ambiguous. Trimming pared 0 bases from V and 9 bases from J, leaving 3 bases between. CDR1 is MGHRA, CDR2 YSYEKL, per germline. This CDR3 spans 11 amino acids.

V usage is TRBV10-3 and J usage is TRBJ2-6; 8 bases map to TRBD1. The CDR3 is 15 amino acids. Germline CDR1 ENHRY, CDR2 SYGVKD. V dropped 8 bases and J dropped 0; count of bases not matched to a gene: 3. The CDR3, as DNA: TGTGCCATCGGGACAGGCCGCTCTGGGGCCAACGTCCTGACTTTC. It translates to CAIGTGRSGANVLTF.

The genes are TRBV6-1 and TRBJ1-3; D call uncertain. V was clipped by 3 bases and J by 3 bases, with 6 bases between them. CDR3 length: 13 amino acids. The germline CDR1 and CDR2 sequences are MNHNS and SASEGT. CDR3 in amino acids: CASSEAIGNTIYF. The CDR3 nucleotides read TGTGCCAGCAGTGAGGCTATTGGAAACACCATATATTTT.

The CDR3 reads CASSAAGGRSPLHF. CDR3 bases: TGCGCCAGCAGTGCTGCAGGGGGACGTTCACCCCTCCACTTT. This rearrangement joins TRBV10-2 to TRBJ1-6; TRBD1 matches at 7 bases. The CDR3 spans 14 residues. The trim removed 4 bases at V and 9 bases at J, leaving 6 bases unmatched. Germline CDR1 reads WSHSY; CDR2 reads SAAADI.

Here the CDR3 reads CASSFSDFEHTTANEQFF. CDR3 nucleotides: TGTGCCAGCAGTTTTTCGGACTTCGAACATACGACAGCCAATGAGCAGTTCTTC. V is TRBV7-3 and J is TRBJ2-1; D may be TRBD1 or TRBD2 (5 bases each). The CDR3 consists of 18 residues. Germline CDR1 is SGHTA and CDR2 is FQGTGA. Trimming pared 6 bases from V and 6 bases from J, leaving 27 bases between.

The rearrangement uses TRBV27 and TRBJ2-2; no firm D call. The V and J ends lost 8 bases and 4 bases respectively, with 11 bases between them. Germline CDR1 reads MNHEY; CDR2 reads SMNVEV (reference sequence). The CDR3 runs 13 residues. CDR3 amino acids: CASGPQSTGELFF. DNA of the CDR3: TGTGCCAGCGGTCCTCAAAGCACCGGGGAGCTGTTTTTT.

The rearrangement joins TRBV6-6 to TRBJ1-6; TRBD1 is a possible D gene (5 bases). V lost 2 bases and J 10 bases, leaving 9 bases between the germline ends. Germline values: CDR1 MNHNY, CDR2 SVGAGI (reference sequence). This CDR3 contains 13 residues. The CDR3 region is CASSYGDRSPLHF. CDR3 nucleotides: TGTGCCAGCAGTTACGGGGACCGGTCACCCCTCCACTTT.

This sequence joins TRBV6-5 and TRBJ1-1; D not resolved. Trimming pared 4 bases from V and 0 bases from J, leaving 9 bases between. Germline CDR1 and CDR2: MNHEY and SVGAGI. The CDR3 spans 14 residues. The CDR3 is CASSLTDVNTEAFF. For the CDR3, the DNA is TGTGCCAGCAGTTTAACGGATGTGAACACTGAAGCTTTCTTT.

Here the CDR3 reads CASSLETLFAEAFF. CDR3 nucleotide sequence: TGTGCCAGCAGTTTAGAGACCCTTTTTGCTGAAGCTTTCTTT. This rearrangement joins TRBV28 to TRBJ1-1; D gene ambiguous. Germline-derived CDR1 and CDR2 are MDHEN and SYDVKM. There are 14 residues in the CDR3. V lost 2 bases and J lost 6, with 13 bases in between.

This chain uses TRBV28 with TRBJ1-1, with D perhaps TRBD1 (5 bases). The CDR3 is 12 residues long. CDR1 is MDHEN, CDR2 SYDVKM, per germline. Trimming took 4 bases from V and 10 from J, leaving 13 bases between them. The CDR3 nucleotides are TGTGCCAGCAGTTCCTCGGTGAGGGGAGCTTTCTTT. Translated, it gives CASSSSVRGAFF.

The J gene is TRBJ1-1, the V gene TRBV5-1; TRBD1 aligns across 10 bases. The CDR3 spans 15 residues. V lost 3 bases, J lost 4 bases, and 6 bases stayed unmatched. Germline CDR1 and CDR2: SGHRS and YFSETQ. The CDR3 protein is CASSSGQGGVTEAFF. The CDR3 coding sequence is TGCGCCAGCAGCTCCGGACAGGGGGGCGTCACTGAAGCTTTCTTT.

The CDR3 region is CASTRGWNTEAFF. As DNA, the CDR3 is TGTGCCAGCACGAGGGGATGGAACACTGAAGCTTTCTTT. The chain combines TRBV7-2 with TRBJ1-1; a weak D match, TRBD1 (5 bases). Per the germline V gene, CDR1 is SGHTA and CDR2 is FQGNSA. V dropped 7 bases and J dropped 1 base, with 10 bases sitting between them. This CDR3 spans 13 amino acids.